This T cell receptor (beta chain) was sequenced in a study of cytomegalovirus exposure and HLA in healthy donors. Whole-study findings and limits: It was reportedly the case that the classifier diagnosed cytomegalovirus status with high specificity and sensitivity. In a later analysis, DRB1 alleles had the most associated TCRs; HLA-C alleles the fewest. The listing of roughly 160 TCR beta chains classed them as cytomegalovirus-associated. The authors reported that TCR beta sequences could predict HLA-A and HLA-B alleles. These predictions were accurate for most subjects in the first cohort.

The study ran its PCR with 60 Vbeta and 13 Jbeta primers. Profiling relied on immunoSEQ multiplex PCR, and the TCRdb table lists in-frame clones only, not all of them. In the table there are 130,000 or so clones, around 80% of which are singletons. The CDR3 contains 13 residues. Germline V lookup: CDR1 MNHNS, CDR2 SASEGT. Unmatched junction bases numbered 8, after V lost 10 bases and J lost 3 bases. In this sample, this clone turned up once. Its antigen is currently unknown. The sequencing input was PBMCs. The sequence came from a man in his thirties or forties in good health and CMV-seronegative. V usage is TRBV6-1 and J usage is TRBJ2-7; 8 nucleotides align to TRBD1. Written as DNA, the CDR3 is TGTGCCACCGTCGTACAGGGGGTCTACGAGCAGTACTTC. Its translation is CATVVQGVYEQYF.